This TCR beta chain was sequenced in a study of blood T cell repertoires in COVID-19. Study summary: Samples came from the United States, Italy and Spain, spanning acute and convalescent COVID-19. In each case, the material was cDNA or gDNA derived from T cells, B-cell-depleted T cells, or PBMCs.

Per the original data handling: Estimates of nucleated cell counts were drawn from the amplification of reference gene primers. Sequencing used immunoSEQ multiplex PCR; TCRdb keeps in-frame clones, though not all of them. V and J calls and clone size follow that table, whereas D and trimming were derived from the DNA. The repertoire has roughly 280,000 clones, roughly 90% of them found once; the top ten carry roughly 10%. Unmatched junction bases numbered 10, after V lost 3 bases and J lost 8 bases. Germline V CDR1 and CDR2: SGDLS, YYNGEE. CDR3 length equals 15 residues. This clone has more than one count but fewer than ten. Seattle cases were enrolled at active infection and followed longitudinally.

This chain uses TRBV9 with TRBJ1-2, with 10 bases identical to TRBD1. Input material: peripheral blood. The TCR originated in a woman aged 25 to 45 with COVID-19, enrolled during active disease. Here the CDR3 reads CASSETDRGYYGYTF. DNA of the CDR3: TGTGCCAGCAGCGAAACGGACAGGGGGTATTACGGCTACACCTTC.